Listed here are 28 T cell receptor beta chains from one sample, sequenced in a study of shared clonotypes between healthy human individuals (dated by TCRdb to about 2020). Libraries were prepared through the immunoSEQ multiplex PCR assay. TCRdb obtained this table from immuneACCESS and retained in-frame rearrangements with V and J assigned. These tables miss some clones; where compared with another copy, unresolved V genes account for less than half of the shortfall, and the remainder is unexplained. The sample profile shows roughly 700,000 clones; 90% of them were found once. Clones ranked in the top ten supply 34% of the sample. The sequencing sample was made of memory CD8+ T cells from PBMCs. Taken with the paper, the label for cell subset or site translates to: CD45RO+ cells pooled with CCR7-negative TemRA cells. Receptor source: a man aged 18 to 29 in good health. Some clones in this sample may be carry-over from other donors' samples.

This clone was detected only a few times. The chain combines TRBV6-1 with TRBJ2-7; D possibly matches TRBD1 or TRBD2 (6 bases each). Looked up from germline, CDR1 is MNHNS and CDR2 is SASEGT. This CDR3 spans 15 amino acids. Deletions cut 1 base from V and 1 base from J, with 11 bases between. CDR3 nucleotides: TGTGCCAGCAGTGAAGAGGGGGGCGAATCCTACGAGCAGTACTTC. This gives the protein CASSEEGGESYEQYF.

This rearrangement joins TRBV4-1 to TRBJ2-2, with 7 bases lining up with TRBD1. Germline V gene lookup returns CDR1 MGHRA and CDR2 YSYEKL. V trimming: 2 bases; J trimming: 6 bases; junction bases outside the gene matches: 12. The CDR3 loop spans 17 amino acids. The CDR3 DNA reads as TGCGCCAGCAGCCAACCCCGACAGGGAAGGGGAGCCGGGGAGCTGTTTTTT. Its translation is CASSQPRQGRGAGELFF.

There are a few counts of this clone. The CDR3 DNA reads as TGTGCCAGCAGCGAGGGGGCCGGGACAGGGGCTACGAACACCGGGGAGCTGTTTTTT. As protein: CASSEGAGTGATNTGELFF. The rearrangement joins TRBV27 to TRBJ2-2, with 10 positions matching TRBD1. The CDR3 runs 19 residues. The germline V gene has CDR1 MNHEY and CDR2 SMNVEV (reference sequence). J was trimmed by 0 bases and V by 6 bases; bases with no gene match: 13.

This chain links TRBV28 with TRBJ2-7; tentatively, D is TRBD1 or TRBD2 (5 bases each). This CDR3 contains 14 residues. V was clipped by 10 bases and J by 0 bases, with 16 bases between them. The V gene's germline CDR1 is MDHEN and CDR2 SYDVKM. CDR3 nucleotide sequence: TGTGCCACAAGGGACCTAAGTTTCTCCTACGAGCAGTACTTC. Residues: CATRDLSFSYEQYF.

V usage is TRBV15 and J usage is TRBJ1-1, with D hard to call. Germline CDR1 reads LNHNV; CDR2 reads YYDKDF (reference sequence). This CDR3 comprises 14 residues. V was trimmed by 1 base and J by 0 bases, leaving 6 bases between them. The CDR3 here is CATSRGELNTEAFF. CDR3 nucleotide sequence: TGTGCCACCAGCAGAGGGGAGTTGAACACTGAAGCTTTCTTT.

V gene TRBV13 combines with J gene TRBJ2-7, with D perhaps matching TRBD1 (5 bases). The CDR3 consists of 14 residues. CDR1 and CDR2 from the germline V gene are PRHDT and FYEKMQ (reference sequence). Trimming stripped 8 bases from V and 0 bases from J, with 14 bases between. As DNA, the CDR3 is TGTGCCAGCCACAGGCTGCGGAGCTCCTACGAGCAGTACTTC. Its translation: CASHRLRSSYEQYF. Supplemented by reference TRBV13 and TRBJ2-7, the full variable domain reads AAGVIQSPRHLIKEKRETATLKCYPIPRHDTVYWYQQGPGQDPQFLISFYEKMQSDKGSIPDRFSAQQFSDYHSELNMSSLELGDSALYFCASHRLRSSYEQYFGPGTRLTVT.

The genes are TRBV28 and TRBJ1-2; no firm D call. The V end lost 5 bases, the J end lost 6 bases, and 19 bases lay between the germline ends. Germline CDR1 is MDHEN and CDR2 is SYDVKM. This CDR3 has 15 residues. CDR3 region: CASSLPQVYGNGYTF. The CDR3 coding sequence is TGTGCCAGCAGTCTCCCTCAGGTTTACGGGAATGGCTACACCTTC.

The CDR3 protein is CASSATQGWETQYF. CDR3 nucleotide sequence: TGTGCCAGCAGTGCCACGCAGGGGTGGGAGACCCAGTACTTC. The V and J genes are TRBV27 and TRBJ2-5; D may be TRBD1 (6 bases). CDR1 is MNHEY and CDR2 is SMNVEV in the germline V gene (reference sequence). This CDR3 is 14 amino acids long. Trimming stripped 5 bases from V and 5 bases from J, with 15 bases between.

This clone was observed once. DNA for the CDR3: TGTGCCAGCAGCCCCGGGCTAGCGGGAGGGGGCGAGCAGTACTTC. It yields the protein CASSPGLAGGGEQYF. The chain couples TRBV7-9 to TRBJ2-7, with TRBD2 matching 12 bases. The V and J ends lost 5 bases and 6 bases, in that order; junction bases with no gene match: 8. Looked up from germline, CDR1 is SEHNR and CDR2 is FQNEAQ (reference sequence). The CDR3 has 15 amino acids.

The V gene is TRBV5-4, the J gene TRBJ2-7, with 9 bases lining up with TRBD2. This CDR3 has 15 amino acids. V dropped 3 bases and J dropped 4; count of bases not matched to a gene: 8. Looked up from germline, CDR1 is SGHNT and CDR2 is YYREEE (reference sequence). In DNA, the CDR3 is TGTGCCAGCAGCTCGGTTAGCGGGAGCCCGTACGAGCAGTACTTC. Amino acid sequence: CASSSVSGSPYEQYF.

V and J are TRBV5-1 and TRBJ2-7; D is undetermined. In germline, CDR1 is SGHRS, CDR2 YFSETQ. V was pared by 0 bases and J by 4 bases, with 14 bases between. The CDR3 runs 15 residues. The CDR3 is CASSLEVTVLYEQYF. The CDR3 DNA reads TGCGCCAGCAGCTTGGAGGTGACGGTTCTTTACGAGCAGTACTTC.

This chain uses TRBV6-1 with TRBJ2-1, with a weak D call TRBD1 (5 bases). Trimming took off 1 base at V and 4 bases at J, with 11 bases between the two ends. Germline lookup yields CDR1 MNHNS and CDR2 SASEGT. The CDR3 runs to 15 residues. The CDR3 DNA reads as TGTGCCAGCAGTGAAGTTCCAGGGTTTTACAATGAGCAGTTCTTC. Translating gives CASSEVPGFYNEQFF.

In this sample, this clone turned up many times. This chain links TRBV7-2 with TRBJ2-7, with 7 nucleotides matching TRBD2. CDR1 and CDR2 from the germline V gene are SGHTA and FQGNSA. The J segment lost 3 bases and the V segment lost 2 bases, leaving 7 bases of the junction unmatched. This CDR3 has 15 residues. The CDR3, as DNA: TGTGCCAGCAGCTTAACTCGGACTAGTTACTACGAGCAGTACTTC. This translates into CASSLTRTSYYEQYF.

The chain carries TRBV5-1 and TRBJ2-7; 14 bases fit TRBD2. Germline CDR1 and CDR2: SGHRS and YFSETQ. CDR3 size: 18 residues. J gave up 5 bases and V 5 bases, and 15 bases lay outside the gene matches. The CDR3 DNA sequence: TGCGCCAGCAGTGAGACTAGCGGGAGGGCCTGGAATCCCCACGAGCAGTACTTC. It encodes CASSETSGRAWNPHEQYF.

This chain uses TRBV11-2 with TRBJ1-5; D is ambiguous. The CDR3 totals 15 residues. The V gene lost 5 bases and the J gene lost 0 bases, with 11 bases spanning the gap. Looked up from germline, CDR1 is SGHAT and CDR2 is FQNNGV. The CDR3 region is CASSPEGVSNQPQHF. In nucleotides, the CDR3 is TGTGCCAGCAGCCCAGAGGGAGTTAGCAATCAGCCCCAGCATTTT.

This sequence joins TRBV2 and TRBJ2-1, with 9 positions matching TRBD2. Germline CDR1 and CDR2: SNHLY and FYNNEI. This CDR3 comprises 15 residues. J was trimmed by 5 bases and V by 2 bases; bases with no gene match: 4. As DNA, the CDR3 is TGTGCCAGCAGTGAAATTACTAGCGGGCACAATGAGCAGTTCTTC. This encodes CASSEITSGHNEQFF. Filled out from reference TRBV2 and TRBJ2-1, the complete variable domain reads EPEVTQTPSHQVTQMGQEVILRCVPISNHLYFYWYRQILGQKVEFLVSFYNNEISEKSEIFDDQFSVERPDGSNFTLKIRSTKLEDSAMYFCASSEITSGHNEQFFGPGTRLTVL.

The J gene is TRBJ1-2, the V gene TRBV12-5, with a tentative D call TRBD1 (5 bases). V lost 6 bases to trimming and J lost 5 bases, with 16 bases between them. The CDR3 is made up of 14 amino acids. Germline-derived CDR1 and CDR2 are LGHNT and FRNRAP. The DNA of the CDR3 is TGTGCTAGTGGGAGAGGGGTCTTGCGGTATGGCTACACCTTC. Translated: CASGRGVLRYGYTF.

The chain employs TRBV19 and TRBJ1-5; TRBD1 matches 10 bases. This CDR3 is built from 12 residues. V gave up 8 bases and J gave up 6 bases; unmatched junction bases: 1. The germline gives CDR1 LNHDA, CDR2 SQIVND (reference sequence). The CDR3 sequence is CASRTGGQPQHF. For the CDR3, the DNA is TGTGCCAGTCGGACAGGGGGTCAGCCCCAGCATTTT.

This clone has just a few counts. The rearrangement links TRBV7-3 to TRBJ2-3, with 8 bases aligning to TRBD1. The CDR3 covers 15 residues. Germline CDR1 reads SGHTA; CDR2 reads FQGTGA. The V segment lost 2 bases and the J segment 0 bases; nucleotides outside the gene matches: 1. Here the CDR3 DNA reads TGTGCCAGCAGCTTACACAGGGGGAGCACAGATACGCAGTATTTT. Residues: CASSLHRGSTDTQYF.

DNA for the CDR3: TGTGCCAGCAGTTTAAAAGGGGTAGATACGCAGTATTTT. Its translation: CASSLKGVDTQYF. The chain carries TRBV28 and TRBJ2-3, with D maybe TRBD1 (5 bases). V was clipped by 2 bases and J by 5 bases, with 8 bases between them. Germline CDR1 and CDR2: MDHEN and SYDVKM. The CDR3 is 13 residues long.

The chain is built from TRBV29-1 and TRBJ1-2; D remains ambiguous. CDR1 is SQVTM and CDR2 is ANQGSEA in the germline V gene. Trimming removed 6 bases from V and 4 bases from J, with 6 bases in between. This CDR3 contains 10 residues. This CDR3 is CSVGPYGYTF. In DNA form, the CDR3 reads TGCAGCGTGGGTCCCTATGGCTACACCTTC.

This clone was counted only a few times. The chain links TRBV23-1 to TRBJ2-7; 9 bases fit TRBD1. TRBV23-1 is an ORF, with its function uncertain. This CDR3 is built from 15 residues. Trimming at V came to 6 bases and at J to 6 bases, leaving 12 bases not matched to a gene. This CDR3 is CASRDPRDRAREQYF. Written as DNA, the CDR3 is TGCGCCAGCAGGGATCCCCGGGACAGGGCCCGCGAGCAGTACTTC.

The rearrangement joins TRBV7-6 to TRBJ2-3; perhaps TRBD1 as D (5 bases). Germline V CDR1 and CDR2: SGHVS, FNYEAQ. V was cut by 5 bases and J by 2 bases, with 14 bases left in between. CDR3 length equals 15 residues. The CDR3 reads CASSHYRQLTDTQYF. CDR3 nucleotide sequence: TGTGCCAGCAGCCATTACAGACAGCTCACAGATACGCAGTATTTT.

This chain uses TRBV7-9 with TRBJ2-7, with TRBD2 as a possible D gene (5 bases). This CDR3 contains 16 residues. Germline CDR1 and CDR2: SEHNR and FQNEAQ (reference sequence). Between the trimmed V and J ends, which lost 5 bases and 8 bases, there was a span of 25 bases. CDR3 in DNA: TGTGCCAGCAGCCCCCGCCGGGCGGAGGACCTACGGAAGCAGTACTTC. Amino acid sequence: CASSPRRAEDLRKQYF.

The chain uses TRBV9 and TRBJ2-3; 14 nucleotides match TRBD2. The germline gives CDR1 SGDLS, CDR2 YYNGEE. This CDR3 has 19 amino acids. V shed 4 bases and J 3 bases; nucleotides not matched to a gene: 13. The CDR3 loop is CASSPETGTSGRKTDTQYF. The CDR3 bases are TGTGCCAGCAGCCCAGAGACCGGGACTAGCGGGAGAAAAACAGATACGCAGTATTTT.

The chain joins TRBV6-1 to TRBJ2-7; D is ambiguous. CDR3 length equals 14 residues. Between the trimmed V and J ends, which lost 2 bases and 0 bases, there was a span of 8 bases. CDR1 is MNHNS and CDR2 is SASEGT in the germline V gene. The CDR3 nucleotides read TGTGCCAGCAGTGAATTTAACTACTCCTACGAGCAGTACTTC. The encoded protein is CASSEFNYSYEQYF.

Of note for this clone: At the DNA level, this CDR3 is encoded by other sequences in the same sample as well. The J gene is TRBJ2-7, the V gene TRBV27; 10 positions match TRBD1. Looked up from germline, CDR1 is MNHEY and CDR2 is SMNVEV (reference sequence). This CDR3 has 14 amino acids. Germline trimming cut 2 bases from V and 3 bases from J; bases unmatched to any gene: 1. The CDR3 reads CASSLRDRGYEQYF. CDR3 in DNA: TGTGCCAGCAGTTTACGGGACAGGGGCTACGAGCAGTACTTC.

The chain employs TRBV27 and TRBJ2-7, with TRBD2 identical over 7 bases. Germline V gene sequence: CDR1 MNHEY, CDR2 SMNVEV (reference sequence). The V gene end was trimmed by 2 bases and the J gene end by 4 bases; junction bases not matched to a gene: 8. There are 15 residues in the CDR3. The CDR3 region has the DNA TGTGCCAGCAGTTTAGGGCTAGCGGAATTGTACGAGCAGTACTTC. This sequence encodes CASSLGLAELYEQYF.